This T cell receptor (beta chain) comes out of a study of cytomegalovirus exposure and HLA in healthy donors. Study-wide results and caveats: A few chains linked to CMV were shown in vitro to be specific for CMV antigens.

13 Jbeta primers and 60 Vbeta primers were used for the PCR. The protocol was immunoSEQ multiplex PCR, while the TCRdb copy is restricted to in-frame clones and leaves out a portion. This sample contains roughly 100,000 clones. The CDR3 runs 11 residues. The germline CDR1 and CDR2 sequences are SEHNR and FQNEAQ (reference sequence). All the people who gave samples were healthy bone marrow donors. Worth noting for this clone: Antigen: not known. At one end, the junction sequence differs from germline, possibly due to a read error.

The sequencing sample was made of PBMCs. The TCR was taken from a man aged 50 to 59 in good health and CMV-seropositive. This chain links TRBV7-9 with TRBJ2-4; a possible D gene is TRBD1 (6 bases). The CDR3 reads CASSSNRDVRF. CDR3 coding DNA: TGTGCCAGCAGCTCGAACAGGGACGTTAGGTTC.